This entry concerns a single T cell receptor beta chain. The data were taken from a study of blood T cells in healthy people across ages. A sample-barcoded 5' primer and a J-beta primer mix were used in a second PCR of roughly 7 to 11 cycles. Using its own MiXCR run on the 5' RACE reads, TCRdb lists one record per CDR3 protein. The profile covers roughly 2 million distinct CDR3 sequences, with 49% appearing a single time and approximately 2.1% taken by the ten largest. The CDR3 spans 15 residues. The V and J ends lost 3 bases and 8 bases respectively, with 17 bases between them. Germline CDR1 reads WSHSY; CDR2 reads SAAADI.

The TCR comes from a middle-aged woman in good health. This chain uses TRBV10-2 with TRBJ2-1; no firm D call. Sequencing used blood. CDR3 sequence: CASSDSLSAGYEQFF. CDR3 nucleotide sequence: TGCGCCAGCAGTGACTCTCTAAGCGCCGGGTATGAGCAGTTCTTC.